These 2 T cell receptor beta chains share one sample of origin, sequenced in a study of blood T cell repertoires in COVID-19. Clones were read by immunoSEQ multiplex PCR, and TCRdb kept only the in-frame ones, dropping some. The table has about 270,000 clones, approximately 84% seen once. Sequencing was performed on peripheral blood. The receptors come from a human donor with COVID-19, enrolled during active disease. The donor label of this sample is uncertain.

V is TRBV29-1 and J is TRBJ1-2; a weak D match, TRBD1 (6 bases). The V end lost 4 bases, the J end lost 3 bases, and 9 bases lay between the germline ends. The CDR3 is 12 amino acids. Germline V gene sequence: CDR1 SQVTM, CDR2 ANQGSEA. CDR3 region: CSVGTAHYGYTF. In DNA form, the CDR3 reads TGCAGCGTTGGGACAGCCCACTATGGCTACACCTTC.

The V gene is TRBV11-2, the J gene TRBJ2-1; 8 bases are a match to TRBD2. The CDR3 loop spans 15 amino acids. The germline gives CDR1 SGHAT, CDR2 FQNNGV. Trimming removed 9 bases from V and 8 bases from J; junction bases left unmatched: 15. The CDR3 DNA follows: TGTGCCAGAAACTTAGCGGGAATGTGGACGGATGAGCAGTTCTTC. Translating gives CARNLAGMWTDEQFF.